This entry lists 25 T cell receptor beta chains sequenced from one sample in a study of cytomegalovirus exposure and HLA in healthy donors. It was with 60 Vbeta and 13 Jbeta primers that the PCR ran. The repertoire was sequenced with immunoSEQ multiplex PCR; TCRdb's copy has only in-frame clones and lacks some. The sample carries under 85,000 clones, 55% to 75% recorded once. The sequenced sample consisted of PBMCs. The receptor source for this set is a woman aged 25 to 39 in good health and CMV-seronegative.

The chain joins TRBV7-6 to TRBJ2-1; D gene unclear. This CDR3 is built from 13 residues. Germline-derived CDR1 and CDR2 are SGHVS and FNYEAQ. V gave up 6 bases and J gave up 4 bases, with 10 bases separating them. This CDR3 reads CASSPGSYNEQFF. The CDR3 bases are TGTGCCAGCAGTCCCGGGTCTTACAATGAGCAGTTCTTC. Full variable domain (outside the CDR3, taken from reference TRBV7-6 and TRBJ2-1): GAGVSQSPRYKVTKRGQDVALRCDPISGHVSLYWYRQALGQGPEFLTYFNYEAQQDKSGLPNDRFSAERPEGSISTLTIQRTEQRDSAMYRCASSPGSYNEQFFGPGTRLTVL.

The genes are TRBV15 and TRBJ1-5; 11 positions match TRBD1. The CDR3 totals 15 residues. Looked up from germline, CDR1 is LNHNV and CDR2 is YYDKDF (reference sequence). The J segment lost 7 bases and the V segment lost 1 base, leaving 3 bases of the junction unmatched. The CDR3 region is CATSRGTGGRQPQHF. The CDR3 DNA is TGTGCCACCAGCAGAGGGACAGGGGGCCGACAGCCCCAGCATTTT.

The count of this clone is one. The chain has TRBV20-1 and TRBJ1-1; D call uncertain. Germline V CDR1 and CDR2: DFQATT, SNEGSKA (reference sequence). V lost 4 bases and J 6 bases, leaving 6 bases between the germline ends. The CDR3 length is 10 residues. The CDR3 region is CSANRAEAFF. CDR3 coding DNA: TGCAGTGCTAATAGAGCTGAAGCTTTCTTT.

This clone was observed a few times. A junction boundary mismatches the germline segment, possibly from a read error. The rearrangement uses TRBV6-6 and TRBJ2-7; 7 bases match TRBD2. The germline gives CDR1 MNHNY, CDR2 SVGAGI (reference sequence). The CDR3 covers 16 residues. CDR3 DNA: TGTGCCATCAGTTACCTAGCGGCGGCCGTAGGACACGAGCAGTACTTC. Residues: CAISYLAAAVGHEQYF.

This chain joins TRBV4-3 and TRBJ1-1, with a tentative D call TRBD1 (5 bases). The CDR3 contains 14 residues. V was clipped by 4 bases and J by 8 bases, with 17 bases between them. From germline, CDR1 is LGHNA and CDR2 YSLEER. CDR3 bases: TGCGCCAGCAGCCCGGCATATGGAGGGGTCGAAGCTTTCTTT. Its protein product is CASSPAYGGVEAFF.

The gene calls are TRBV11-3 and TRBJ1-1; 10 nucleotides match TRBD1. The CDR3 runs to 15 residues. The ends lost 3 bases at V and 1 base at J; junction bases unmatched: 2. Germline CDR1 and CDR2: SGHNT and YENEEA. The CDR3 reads CASSLGQGRNTEAFF. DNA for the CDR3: TGTGCCAGCAGCTTGGGACAGGGGCGGAACACTGAAGCTTTCTTT.

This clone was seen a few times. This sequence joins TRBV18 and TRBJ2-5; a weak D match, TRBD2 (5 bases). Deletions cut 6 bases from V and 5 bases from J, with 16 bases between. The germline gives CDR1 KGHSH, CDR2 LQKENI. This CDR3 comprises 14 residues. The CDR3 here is CASSPAGPSETQYF. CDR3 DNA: TGTGCCAGCTCGCCCGCGGGCCCTTCGGAGACCCAGTACTTC.

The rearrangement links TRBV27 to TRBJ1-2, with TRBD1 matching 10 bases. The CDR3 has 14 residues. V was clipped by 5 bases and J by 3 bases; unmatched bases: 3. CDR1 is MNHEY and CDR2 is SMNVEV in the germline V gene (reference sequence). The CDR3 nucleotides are TGTGCCAGCAGTAGGGGACAGGGGTACTATGGCTACACCTTC. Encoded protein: CASSRGQGYYGYTF.

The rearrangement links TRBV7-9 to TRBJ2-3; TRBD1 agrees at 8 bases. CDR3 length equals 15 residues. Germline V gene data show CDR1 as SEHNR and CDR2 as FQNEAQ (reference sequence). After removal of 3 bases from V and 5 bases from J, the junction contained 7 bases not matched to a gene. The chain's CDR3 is CASSFSQGARDTQYF. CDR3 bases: TGTGCCAGCAGCTTCTCCCAGGGGGCGAGAGATACGCAGTATTTT.

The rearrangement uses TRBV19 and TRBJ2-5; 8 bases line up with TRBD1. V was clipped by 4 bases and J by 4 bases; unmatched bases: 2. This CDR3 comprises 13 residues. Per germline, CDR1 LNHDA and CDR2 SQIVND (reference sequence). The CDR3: CASSRTGSETQYF. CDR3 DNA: TGTGCCAGTAGTAGGACAGGGTCAGAGACCCAGTACTTC.

CDR3 sequence reads: CASSVQGTDTQYF. CDR3 nucleotide sequence: TGTGCCAGCAGTGTTCAGGGGACAGATACGCAGTATTTT. This chain links TRBV2 with TRBJ2-3, with D maybe TRBD1 (6 bases). CDR1 SNHLY and CDR2 FYNNEI come from the germline V gene. The V end lost 4 bases, the J end lost 3 bases, and 8 bases lay between the germline ends. There are 13 residues in the CDR3.

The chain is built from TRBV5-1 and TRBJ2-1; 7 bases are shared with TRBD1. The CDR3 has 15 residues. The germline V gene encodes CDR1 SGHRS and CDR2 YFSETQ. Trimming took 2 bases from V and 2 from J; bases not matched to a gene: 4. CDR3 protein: CASSFNRGTYNEQFF. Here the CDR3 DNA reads TGCGCCAGCAGCTTCAACAGGGGAACCTACAATGAGCAGTTCTTC.

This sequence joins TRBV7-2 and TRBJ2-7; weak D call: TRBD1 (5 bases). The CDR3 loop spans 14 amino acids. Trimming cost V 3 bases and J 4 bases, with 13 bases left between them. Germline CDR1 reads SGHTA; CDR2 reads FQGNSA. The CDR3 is CASSLSQGSYEQYF. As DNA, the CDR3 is TGTGCCAGCAGCTTGTCTCAGGGAAGTTACGAGCAGTACTTC. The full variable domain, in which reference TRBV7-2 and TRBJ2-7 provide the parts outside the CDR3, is GAGVSQSPSNKVTEKGKDVELRCDPISGHTALYWYRQSLGQGLEFLIYFQGNSAPDKSGLPSDRFSAERTGGSVSTLTIQRTQQEDSAVYLCASSLSQGSYEQYFGPGTRLTVT.

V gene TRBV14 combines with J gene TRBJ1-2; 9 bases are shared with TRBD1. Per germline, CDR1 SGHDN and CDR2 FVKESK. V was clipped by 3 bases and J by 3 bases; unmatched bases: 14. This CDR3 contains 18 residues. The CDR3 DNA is TGTGCCAGCAGCCACATCTATCTTAGGACAGGGGTCCACTATGGCTACACCTTC. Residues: CASSHIYLRTGVHYGYTF.

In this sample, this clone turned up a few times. Here the CDR3 reads CASSLLPDNEQYF. The CDR3 region has the DNA TGTGCCAGCAGTTTATTACCCGACAACGAGCAGTACTTC. This chain uses TRBV27 with TRBJ2-7, with D hard to call. CDR1 and CDR2 (germline): MNHEY, SMNVEV (reference sequence). Trimming pared 1 base from V and 5 bases from J, leaving 9 bases between. The CDR3 totals 13 residues.

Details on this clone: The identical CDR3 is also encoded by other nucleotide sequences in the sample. The CDR3 protein is CASSVGAGKETQYF. The DNA of the CDR3 is TGTGCCAGCAGCGTAGGGGCGGGGAAAGAGACCCAGTACTTC. The chain joins TRBV9 to TRBJ2-5; D might be TRBD2 (6 bases). The V gene's germline CDR1 is SGDLS and CDR2 YYNGEE. The CDR3 is made up of 14 amino acids. V was pared by 0 bases and J by 3 bases, with 9 bases between.

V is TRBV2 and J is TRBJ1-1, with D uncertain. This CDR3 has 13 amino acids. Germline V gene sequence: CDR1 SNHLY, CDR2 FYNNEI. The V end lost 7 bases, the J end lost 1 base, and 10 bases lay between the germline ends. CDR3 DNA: TGTGCCAGCATCGAGCGGCAGAACACTGAAGCTTTCTTT. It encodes CASIERQNTEAFF.

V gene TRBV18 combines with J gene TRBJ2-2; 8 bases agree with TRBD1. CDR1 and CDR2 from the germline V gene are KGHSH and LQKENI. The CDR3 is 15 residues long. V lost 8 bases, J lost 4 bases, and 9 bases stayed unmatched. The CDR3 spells CASHGQGSGTGELFF. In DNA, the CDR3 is TGTGCCAGCCACGGACAGGGTTCAGGCACCGGGGAGCTGTTTTTT. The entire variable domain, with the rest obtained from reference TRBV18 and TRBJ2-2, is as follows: NAGVMQNPRHLVRRRGQEARLRCSPMKGHSHVYWYRQLPEEGLKFMVYLQKENIIDESGMPKERFSAEFPKEGPSILRIQQVVRGDSAAYFCASHGQGSGTGELFFGEGSRLTVL.

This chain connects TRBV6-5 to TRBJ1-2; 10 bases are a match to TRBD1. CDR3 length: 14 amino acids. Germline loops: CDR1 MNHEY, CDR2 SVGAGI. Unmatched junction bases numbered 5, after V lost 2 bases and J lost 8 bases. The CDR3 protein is CASSYGGTGVGYTF. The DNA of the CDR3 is TGTGCCAGCAGTTACGGGGGGACAGGGGTAGGCTACACCTTC.

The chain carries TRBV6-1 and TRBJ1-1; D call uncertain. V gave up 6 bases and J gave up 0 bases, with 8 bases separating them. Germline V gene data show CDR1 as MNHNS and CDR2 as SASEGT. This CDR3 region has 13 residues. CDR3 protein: CASSLQLNTEAFF. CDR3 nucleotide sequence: TGTGCCAGCAGCCTACAGCTGAACACTGAAGCTTTCTTT.

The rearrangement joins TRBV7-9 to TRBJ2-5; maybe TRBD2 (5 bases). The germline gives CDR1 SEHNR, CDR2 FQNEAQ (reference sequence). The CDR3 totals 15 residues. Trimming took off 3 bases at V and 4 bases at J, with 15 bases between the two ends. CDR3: CASSLTRSEGETQYF. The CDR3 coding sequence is TGTGCCAGCAGCTTGACCAGATCCGAGGGAGAGACCCAGTACTTC.

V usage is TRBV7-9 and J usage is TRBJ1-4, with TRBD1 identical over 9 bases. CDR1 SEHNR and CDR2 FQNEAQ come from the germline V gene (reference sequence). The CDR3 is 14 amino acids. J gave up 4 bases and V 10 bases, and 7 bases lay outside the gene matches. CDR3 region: CAIEEDRGNEKLFF. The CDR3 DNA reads TGTGCCATCGAGGAGGACAGGGGTAATGAAAAACTGTTTTTT.

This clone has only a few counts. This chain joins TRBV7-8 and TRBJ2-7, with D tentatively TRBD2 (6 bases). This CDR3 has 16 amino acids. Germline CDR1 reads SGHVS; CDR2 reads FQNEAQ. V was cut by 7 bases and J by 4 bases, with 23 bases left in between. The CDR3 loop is CASTSQGGWGGYEQYF. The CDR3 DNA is TGTGCCAGCACCTCCCAAGGCGGTTGGGGAGGTTACGAGCAGTACTTC.

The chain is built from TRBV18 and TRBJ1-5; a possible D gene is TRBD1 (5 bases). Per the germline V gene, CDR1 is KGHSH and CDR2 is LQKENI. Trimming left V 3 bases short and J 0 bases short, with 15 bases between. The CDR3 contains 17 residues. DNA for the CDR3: TGTGCCAGCTCACCCCAGACCCGGGGGTATAGCAATCAGCCCCAGCATTTT. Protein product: CASSPQTRGYSNQPQHF.

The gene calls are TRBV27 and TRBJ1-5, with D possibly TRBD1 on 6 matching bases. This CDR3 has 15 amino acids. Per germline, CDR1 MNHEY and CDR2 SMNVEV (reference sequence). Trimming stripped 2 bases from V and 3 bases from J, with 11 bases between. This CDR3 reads CASSLKGGVNQPQHF. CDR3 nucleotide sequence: TGTGCCAGCAGTTTAAAAGGGGGTGTCAATCAGCCCCAGCATTTT.